These 4 T cell receptor beta chains originate from one sample sequenced in a study of T-cell memory formation after mild COVID-19. TCRdb passed the 5' RACE reads through MiXCR, listing each CDR3 protein once. The repertoire holds about 340,000 distinct CDR3 sequences, with 13% as singletons. Specimen: PBMCs or a T cell subset sorted from them (not recorded which). The receptors stem from a man aged 18 to 35 who had mild COVID-19 (a few samples of this study predate the infection). Cell type and time point are not known.

The chain carries TRBV6-1 and TRBJ2-5, with D maybe TRBD1 (5 bases). V dropped 4 bases and J dropped 2 bases, with 11 bases sitting between them. CDR1 is MNHNS and CDR2 is SASEGT in the germline V gene. This CDR3 is 14 amino acids long. CDR3 in amino acids: CASSVRQGQETQYF. As DNA, the CDR3 is TGTGCCAGCAGTGTCCGGCAGGGACAAGAGACCCAGTACTTC.

This clonotype appeared a few times. The chain links TRBV28 to TRBJ1-1; a weak D match, TRBD1 (5 bases). CDR1 is MDHEN, CDR2 SYDVKM, per germline. Deletions cut 11 bases from V and 5 bases from J, with 24 bases between. The CDR3 is made up of 15 amino acids. The CDR3 DNA sequence: TGTGCCTCTTCCGTCGGGGGGGGAATGAGGACTGAAGCTTTCTTT. This translates into CASSVGGGMRTEAFF.

This clonotype was found many times. The J gene is TRBJ2-3, the V gene TRBV9, with D perhaps being TRBD1 or TRBD2 (5 bases each). CDR1 and CDR2 from the germline V gene are SGDLS and YYNGEE. The CDR3 has 15 residues. Between the trimmed V and J ends, which lost 4 bases and 2 bases, there was a span of 14 bases. CDR3 sequence (DNA): TGTGCCAGCAGCCCCACCGGGGCGATCACAGATACGCAGTATTTT. This translates into CASSPTGAITDTQYF.

This rearrangement joins TRBV7-3 to TRBJ2-5; no reliable D call. Germline values: CDR1 SGHTA, CDR2 FQGTGA. Trimming removed 4 bases at V and 7 bases at J, with 13 bases between. The CDR3 length is 13 residues. CDR3: CASSSKPEGTQYF. DNA of the CDR3: TGTGCCAGCAGCTCAAAGCCAGAAGGGACCCAGTACTTC.